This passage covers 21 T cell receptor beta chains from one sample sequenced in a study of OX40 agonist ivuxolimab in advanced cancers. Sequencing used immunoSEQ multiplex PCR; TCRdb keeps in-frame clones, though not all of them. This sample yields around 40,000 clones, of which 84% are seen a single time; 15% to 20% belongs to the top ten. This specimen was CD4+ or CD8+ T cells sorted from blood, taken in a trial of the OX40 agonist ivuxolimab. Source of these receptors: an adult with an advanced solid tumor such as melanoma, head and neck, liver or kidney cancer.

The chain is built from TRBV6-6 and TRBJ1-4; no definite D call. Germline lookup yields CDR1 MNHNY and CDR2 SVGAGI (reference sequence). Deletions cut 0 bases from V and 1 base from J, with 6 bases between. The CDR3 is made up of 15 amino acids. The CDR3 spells CASSYSSGTNEKLFF. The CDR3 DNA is TGTGCCAGCAGTTACTCGTCAGGAACTAATGAAAAACTGTTTTTT.

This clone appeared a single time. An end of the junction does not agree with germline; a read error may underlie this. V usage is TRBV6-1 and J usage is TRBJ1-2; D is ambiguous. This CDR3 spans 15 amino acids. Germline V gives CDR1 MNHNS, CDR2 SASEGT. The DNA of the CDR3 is TGTGCCAGCAGCGAAGGGAGGGCCCCCGAGGATGGCTACACCTTC. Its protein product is CASSEGRAPEDGYTF.

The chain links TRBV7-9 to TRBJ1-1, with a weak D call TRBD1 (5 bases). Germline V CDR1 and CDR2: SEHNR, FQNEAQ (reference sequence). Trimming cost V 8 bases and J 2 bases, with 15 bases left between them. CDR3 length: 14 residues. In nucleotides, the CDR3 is TGTGCCAGCCATCCCGGTGGGGCAAACACTGAAGCTTTCTTT. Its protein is CASHPGGANTEAFF.

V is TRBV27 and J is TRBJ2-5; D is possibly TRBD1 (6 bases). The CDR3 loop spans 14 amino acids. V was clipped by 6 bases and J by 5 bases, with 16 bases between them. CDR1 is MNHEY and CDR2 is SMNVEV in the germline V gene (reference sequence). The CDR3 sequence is CASSKLDSWETQYF. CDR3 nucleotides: TGTGCCAGCAGCAAACTGGACAGTTGGGAGACCCAGTACTTC.

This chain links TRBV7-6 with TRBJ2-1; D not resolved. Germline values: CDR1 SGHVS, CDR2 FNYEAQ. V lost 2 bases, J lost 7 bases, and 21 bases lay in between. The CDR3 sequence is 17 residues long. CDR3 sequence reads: CASSLQAVVGFGNEQFF. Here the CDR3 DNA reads TGTGCCAGCAGCTTACAGGCGGTGGTCGGGTTCGGGAATGAGCAGTTCTTC. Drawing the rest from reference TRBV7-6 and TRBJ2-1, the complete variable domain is GAGVSQSPRYKVTKRGQDVALRCDPISGHVSLYWYRQALGQGPEFLTYFNYEAQQDKSGLPNDRFSAERPEGSISTLTIQRTEQRDSAMYRCASSLQAVVGFGNEQFFGPGTRLTVL.

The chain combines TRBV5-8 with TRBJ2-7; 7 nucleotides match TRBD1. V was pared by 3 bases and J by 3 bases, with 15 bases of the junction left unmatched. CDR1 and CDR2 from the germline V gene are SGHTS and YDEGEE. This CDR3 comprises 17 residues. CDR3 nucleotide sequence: TGTGCCAGCAGCTGGACAGGAACTTCCCCCTTATACTACGAGCAGTACTTC. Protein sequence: CASSWTGTSPLYYEQYF.

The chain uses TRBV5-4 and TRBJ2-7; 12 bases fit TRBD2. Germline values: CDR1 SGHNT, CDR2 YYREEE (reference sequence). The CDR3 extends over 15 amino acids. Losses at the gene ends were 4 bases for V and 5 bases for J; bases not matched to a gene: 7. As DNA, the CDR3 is TGTGCCAGCAGCCCCGGGACTAGCGGGTTGGACGAGCAGTACTTC. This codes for CASSPGTSGLDEQYF.

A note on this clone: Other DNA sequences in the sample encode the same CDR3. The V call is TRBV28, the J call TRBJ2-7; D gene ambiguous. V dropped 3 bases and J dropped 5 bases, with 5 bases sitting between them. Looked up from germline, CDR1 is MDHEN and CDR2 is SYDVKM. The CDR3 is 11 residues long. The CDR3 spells CASSLVNEQYF. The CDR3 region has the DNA TGTGCCAGCAGTTTGGTAAACGAGCAGTACTTC.

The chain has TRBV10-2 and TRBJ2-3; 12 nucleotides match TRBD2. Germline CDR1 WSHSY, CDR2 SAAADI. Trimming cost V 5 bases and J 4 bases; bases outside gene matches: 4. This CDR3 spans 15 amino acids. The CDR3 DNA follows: TGCGCCAGCAGTCTGACTAGCGGGAGTTCAGATACGCAGTATTTT. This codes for CASSLTSGSSDTQYF.

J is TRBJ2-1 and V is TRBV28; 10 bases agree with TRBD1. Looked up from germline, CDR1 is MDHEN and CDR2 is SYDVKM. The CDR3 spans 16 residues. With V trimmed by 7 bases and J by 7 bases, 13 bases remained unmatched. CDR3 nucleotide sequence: TGTGCCAGCAAATTTCCCGGGACAGGGGTCGTAAATGAGCAGTTCTTC. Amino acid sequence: CASKFPGTGVVNEQFF.

CDR3 residues: CASRSGALAGTPLHF. CDR3 coding DNA: TGTGCCAGTAGGTCGGGGGCCCTCGCGGGGACACCCCTCCACTTT. The rearrangement uses TRBV19 and TRBJ1-6, with D perhaps matching TRBD1 (6 bases). V was shortened by 6 bases and J by 11 bases, with 20 bases between the two germline ends. This CDR3 has 15 residues. Germline V gives CDR1 LNHDA, CDR2 SQIVND (reference sequence). The whole variable domain, filled in from reference TRBV19 and TRBJ1-6, reads DGGITQSPKYLFRKEGQNVTLSCEQNLNHDAMYWYRQDPGQGLRLIYYSQIVNDFQKGDIAEGYSVSREKKESFPLTVTSAQKNPTAFYLCASRSGALAGTPLHFGNGTRLTVT.

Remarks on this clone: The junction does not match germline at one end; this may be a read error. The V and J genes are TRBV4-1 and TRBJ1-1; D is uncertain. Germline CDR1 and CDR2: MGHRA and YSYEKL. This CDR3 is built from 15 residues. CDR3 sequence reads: CASSQEAAPNAEAFF. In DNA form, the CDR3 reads TGCGCCAGCAGCCAAGAAGCGGCACCGAACGCTGAAGCTTTCTTT.

CDR3 coding DNA: TGTGCCAGCAGCTTAGGAGTCAGTGAAGCTTTCTTT. It encodes CASSLGVSEAFF. The rearrangement uses TRBV11-2 and TRBJ1-1; D uncertain. The germline V gene has CDR1 SGHAT and CDR2 FQNNGV. The CDR3 has 12 residues. V was cut by 1 base and J by 7 bases, with 7 bases left in between.

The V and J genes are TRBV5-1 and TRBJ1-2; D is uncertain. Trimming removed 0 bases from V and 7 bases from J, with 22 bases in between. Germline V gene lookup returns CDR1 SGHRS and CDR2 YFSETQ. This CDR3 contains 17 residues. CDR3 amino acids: CASSLGVGSDHGSGYTF. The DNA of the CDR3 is TGCGCCAGCAGCTTGGGGGTAGGGTCAGACCATGGGTCTGGCTACACCTTC.

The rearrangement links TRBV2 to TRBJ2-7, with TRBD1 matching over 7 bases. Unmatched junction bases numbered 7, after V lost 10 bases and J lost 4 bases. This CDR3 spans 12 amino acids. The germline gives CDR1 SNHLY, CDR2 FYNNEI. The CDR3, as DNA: TGTGCCACCAGGACAGGACCTTACGAGCAGTACTTC. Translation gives CATRTGPYEQYF.

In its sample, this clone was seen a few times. The DNA for the CDR3 is TGTGCCAGCAGCTCCAGGGTGGTGGAGACCCAGTACTTC. It translates to CASSSRVVETQYF. The V call is TRBV7-9, the J call TRBJ2-5, with a possible D match to TRBD1 (5 bases). V gave up 4 bases and J gave up 5 bases, with 11 bases separating them. CDR1 SEHNR and CDR2 FQNEAQ come from the germline V gene (reference sequence). CDR3 length equals 13 residues.

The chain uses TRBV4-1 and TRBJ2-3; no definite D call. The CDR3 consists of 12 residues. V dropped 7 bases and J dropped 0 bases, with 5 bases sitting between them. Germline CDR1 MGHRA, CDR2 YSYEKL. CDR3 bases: TGCGCCAGCATGGATAGCACAGATACGCAGTATTTT. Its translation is CASMDSTDTQYF.

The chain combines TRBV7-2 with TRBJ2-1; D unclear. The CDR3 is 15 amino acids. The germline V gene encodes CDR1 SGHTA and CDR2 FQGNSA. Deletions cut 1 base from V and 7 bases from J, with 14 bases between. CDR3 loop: CASSLELVSWNEQFF. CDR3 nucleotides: TGTGCCAGCAGCTTAGAGCTCGTTAGTTGGAATGAGCAGTTCTTC.

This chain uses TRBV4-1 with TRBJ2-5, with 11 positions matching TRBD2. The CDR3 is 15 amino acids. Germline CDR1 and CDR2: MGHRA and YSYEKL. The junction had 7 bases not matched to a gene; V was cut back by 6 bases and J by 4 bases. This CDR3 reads CASRLAGEGVETQYF. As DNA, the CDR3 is TGCGCCAGCAGACTAGCGGGGGAGGGAGTAGAGACCCAGTACTTC.

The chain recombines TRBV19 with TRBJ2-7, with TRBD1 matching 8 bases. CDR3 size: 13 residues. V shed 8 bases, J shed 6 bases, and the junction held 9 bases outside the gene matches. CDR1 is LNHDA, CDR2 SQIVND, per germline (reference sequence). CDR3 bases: TGTGCCAGTCAGGGGCAGGGGGCTCGCGAGCAGTACTTC. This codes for CASQGQGAREQYF.

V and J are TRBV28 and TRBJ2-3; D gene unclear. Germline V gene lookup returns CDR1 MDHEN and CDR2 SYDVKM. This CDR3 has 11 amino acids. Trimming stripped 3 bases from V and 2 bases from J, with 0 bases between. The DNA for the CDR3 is TGTGCCAGCAGTTTCACAGATACGCAGTATTTT. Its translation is CASSFTDTQYF.